The 32 T cell receptor beta chains listed next were all sequenced from one sample in a study of breast tumors, draining lymph nodes, adjacent tissues (dated by TCRdb to the mid-2010s). Lymph node samples came from the axillary draining lymph nodes of breast cancer patients. Libraries were prepared through multiplex PCR. The run used an Illumina HiSeq 2000. TCRdb handled the public reads itself, with Q25 trimming in fastp and clone calling in MiXCR, and kept productive beta chains. Each entry merges the rows of one CDR3 protein and shows their most common DNA and genes. The sample profile shows around 150,000 distinct CDR3 sequences; about a fifth of them were found once. Clones ranked in the top ten supply roughly 2.7% of the sample. The specimen sequenced was axillary lymph node tissue. The receptors originated from a female donor with breast cancer. Some clones in this sample may be carry-over from other donors' samples.

Notes on this clonotype: A read error may explain this, as a much larger clone is one base away. V is TRBV20-1 and J is TRBJ2-7, with D tentatively TRBD1 (6 bases). The V gene lost 6 bases and the J gene lost 6 bases, with 18 bases spanning the gap. Germline loops: CDR1 DFQATT, CDR2 SNEGSKA (reference sequence). This CDR3 is built from 13 residues. DNA for the CDR3: TGCAGTGCCATGACAGGAAACTTCTTCGAGCAGTACTTC. This encodes CSAMTGNFFEQYF.

The CDR3 nucleotides are TGTGCCGCCCAGCCTCAGGGATCTGGGGCCAACGTCCTGACTTTC. Its translation is CAAQPQGSGANVLTF. The gene calls are TRBV19 and TRBJ2-6; weak D call: TRBD1 (5 bases). V was shortened by 11 bases and J by 1 base, with 15 bases between the two germline ends. Germline CDR1 and CDR2: LNHDA and SQIVND (reference sequence). The CDR3 contains 15 residues.

This clonotype was recorded at least ten times. J is TRBJ1-2 and V is TRBV6-5; 10 bases are a match to TRBD1. Germline trimming cut 4 bases from V and 4 bases from J; bases unmatched to any gene: 6. The CDR3 extends over 15 amino acids. Per germline, CDR1 MNHEY and CDR2 SVGAGI. The CDR3 DNA is TGTGCCAGCAGTTCTCGGGACAGGGGCTTCTATGGCTACACCTTC. The encoded protein is CASSSRDRGFYGYTF.

This clonotype appeared many times. Here the CDR3 reads CASSPPPSGRAVEQYF. CDR3 nucleotides: TGTGCCAGCAGTCCCCCCCCTAGCGGGAGGGCGGTTGAGCAGTACTTC. The chain carries TRBV6-1 and TRBJ2-7; 12 positions agree with TRBD2. The J segment lost 7 bases and the V segment lost 5 bases, leaving 12 bases of the junction unmatched. Germline CDR1 and CDR2: MNHNS and SASEGT. The CDR3 has 16 residues.

This clonotype has ten or more counts. The chain is built from TRBV12-3 or TRBV12-4 and TRBJ2-2; 7 nucleotides align to TRBD1. This CDR3 spans 14 amino acids. V gave up 3 bases and J gave up 4 bases; unmatched junction bases: 2. This chain's CDR3 is CASSLRGRTGELFF. CDR3 coding DNA: TGTGCCAGCAGTTTGAGGGGGCGCACCGGGGAGCTGTTTTTT.

The gene calls are TRBV10-1 and TRBJ2-2; D is undetermined. The CDR3 is 14 amino acids. Deletions cut 6 bases from V and 2 bases from J, with 10 bases between. The V gene's germline CDR1 is WNHNN and CDR2 SYGVQD (reference sequence). As DNA, the CDR3 is TGCGCCAGCAGCTTCCAGGCAAACACCGGGGAGCTGTTTTTT. Amino acids: CASSFQANTGELFF.

The table lists this clonotype with many counts. The V and J genes are TRBV7-9 and TRBJ2-5; 9 bases agree with TRBD1. Trimming at V came to 5 bases and at J to 5 bases, leaving 6 bases not matched to a gene. Germline V CDR1 and CDR2: SEHNR, FQNEAQ (reference sequence). The CDR3 runs to 14 residues. CDR3 sequence reads: CASSLQGARETQYF. The CDR3 nucleotides read TGTGCCAGCAGCCTACAGGGGGCTCGGGAGACCCAGTACTTC. Supplemented by reference TRBV7-9 and TRBJ2-5, the full variable domain reads DTGVSQNPRHKITKRGQNVTFRCDPISEHNRLYWYRQTLGQGPEFLTYFQNEAQLEKSRLLSDRFSAERPKGSFSTLEIQRTEQGDSAMYLCASSLQGARETQYFGPGTRLLVL.

This clonotype was seen once. The chain recombines TRBV11-2 with TRBJ2-7; perhaps TRBD1 as D (6 bases). V dropped 4 bases and J dropped 7 bases, with 14 bases sitting between them. This CDR3 comprises 13 residues. Germline V CDR1 and CDR2: SGHAT, FQNNGV. CDR3 DNA: TGTGCCAGCAGCTACCTACAGGGTGGAGAGCAGTACTTC. Residues: CASSYLQGGEQYF.

A word on this clonotype: A much larger clone lies one base from this, so it may be a read error. Since no conserved phenylalanine or tryptophan closes the CDR3, a read error is the likely cause. The rearrangement links TRBV30 to TRBJ2-7; D unresolved. Per germline, CDR1 GTSNPN and CDR2 SVGIG (reference sequence). The CDR3 is 14 amino acids. V dropped 0 bases and J dropped 0 bases, with 9 bases sitting between them. The CDR3 nucleotides read TGTGCCTGGAGTGTACAGATGAACTCCTACGAGCAGTACCTC. Amino acid sequence: CAWSVQMNSYEQYL.

This clonotype has a count of ten or more. The chain combines TRBV5-8 with TRBJ2-6, with TRBD2 matching over 10 bases. Germline V gene sequence: CDR1 SGHTS, CDR2 YDEGEE. With 2 bases clipped from V and 0 bases from J, the junction kept 2 bases outside the gene matches. This CDR3 is 17 amino acids long. The CDR3 reads CASSLLAGSSGANVLTF. The CDR3 DNA is TGTGCCAGCAGCTTACTAGCGGGATCCTCTGGGGCCAACGTCCTGACTTTC. Full variable domain (remainder filled in from reference TRBV5-8 and TRBJ2-6): EAGVTQSPTHLIKTRGQQATLRCSPISGHTSVYWYQQALGLGLQFLLWYDEGEERNRGNFPPRFSGRQFPNYSSELNVNALELEDSALYLCASSLLAGSSGANVLTFGAGSRLTVL.

This clonotype was picked up many times. The J gene is TRBJ1-2, the V gene TRBV12-3 or TRBV12-4; no reliable D call. The CDR3 extends over 13 amino acids. The V end was cut by 5 bases, the J end by 5 bases, with 12 bases between. CDR3 nucleotides: TGTGCCAGCAGTCTGGCACCCCCTTATGGCTACACCTTC. Amino acid sequence: CASSLAPPYGYTF.

This clonotype was counted at least ten times. V usage is TRBV2 and J usage is TRBJ2-5; the match to TRBD1 covers 9 bases. The ends lost 4 bases at V and 5 bases at J; junction bases unmatched: 5. Germline CDR1 reads SNHLY; CDR2 reads FYNNEI. The CDR3 is 14 residues long. CDR3 in amino acids: CASSGTGVLETQYF. The DNA for the CDR3 is TGTGCCAGCAGTGGGACAGGGGTATTGGAGACCCAGTACTTC.

This clonotype was seen a handful of times. The chain employs TRBV28 and TRBJ2-1, with D possibly being TRBD2 (6 bases). Germline loops: CDR1 MDHEN, CDR2 SYDVKM. The CDR3 is 15 amino acids. V was trimmed by 3 bases and J by 2 bases, leaving 11 bases between them. CDR3 in DNA: TGTGCCAGCAGTTTTGGGGGGAGCGCCTACAATGAGCAGTTCTTC. This translates into CASSFGGSAYNEQFF.

This clonotype has at least ten counts. The chain recombines TRBV6-1 with TRBJ1-2; D not resolved. This CDR3 region has 13 residues. Germline values: CDR1 MNHNS, CDR2 SASEGT. Between the trimmed V and J ends, which lost 3 bases and 2 bases, there was a span of 7 bases. This chain's CDR3 is CASSENSNYGYTF. Here the CDR3 DNA reads TGTGCCAGCAGTGAGAATAGCAACTATGGCTACACCTTC.

In regard to this clonotype: A much larger clone lies one base from this, so it may be a read error. The chain employs TRBV29-1 and TRBJ2-3, with unresolved D. The germline CDR1 and CDR2 sequences are SQVTM and ANQGSEA. The CDR3 length is 14 residues. The CDR3 reads CGVEDRTATDTQYF. CDR3 DNA sequence: TGCGGCGTTGAAGATCGGACCGCCACAGATACGCAGTATTTT.

This clonotype was detected ten times or more. The V call is TRBV28, the J call TRBJ2-7; 8 nucleotides align to TRBD2. Germline V gene data show CDR1 as MDHEN and CDR2 as SYDVKM. The CDR3 is 15 residues long. V was clipped by 4 bases and J by 7 bases; unmatched bases: 12. The CDR3 here is CASSSPGTSVLEQYF. CDR3 DNA sequence: TGTGCCAGCAGTTCTCCCGGGACTAGTGTCTTAGAGCAGTACTTC.

This clonotype was counted at least ten times. The gene calls are TRBV11-3 and TRBJ2-7, with TRBD1 matching over 10 bases. Losses at the gene ends were 5 bases for V and 5 bases for J; bases not matched to a gene: 9. Germline values: CDR1 SGHNT, CDR2 YENEEA. The CDR3 sequence is 15 residues long. CDR3 amino acids: CASSPLRDRGHEQYF. The CDR3 DNA reads TGTGCCAGCAGCCCCCTCCGGGACAGGGGCCACGAGCAGTACTTC.

As for this clonotype: At one end the junction does not follow the germline gene, possibly because of a read error. The V gene is TRBV5-6, the J gene TRBJ2-7; 13 bases match TRBD2. This CDR3 contains 15 residues. Germline V lookup: CDR1 SGHDT, CDR2 YYEEEE. The CDR3 sequence: CASSKSGLAGTRTVF. CDR3 in DNA: TGTGCCAGCAGCAAGTCGGGACTAGCGGGAACCCGGACAGTCTTC.

In regard to this clonotype: This may stem from a read error, because a much larger clone lies one nucleotide away. The chain employs TRBV12-3 or TRBV12-4 and TRBJ2-6; TRBD1 aligns across 7 bases. The CDR3 has 17 residues. V lost 5 bases and J lost 0; bases outside the gene matches: 7. Written as DNA, the CDR3 is TGTGCCAGCAGTACCGAGACAGGGCTCTCTGGGGCCAACGTCCTGACTTTC. This sequence encodes CASSTETGLSGANVLTF.

This clonotype was found many times. The V and J genes are TRBV19 and TRBJ2-7; TRBD1 aligns across 9 bases. There are 13 residues in the CDR3. CDR1 and CDR2 (germline): LNHDA, SQIVND (reference sequence). With 6 bases clipped from V and 1 base from J, the junction kept 1 base outside the gene matches. CDR3 coding DNA: TGTGCCAGTAGGGACAGGGGATCCTACGAGCAGTACTTC. Translated, it gives CASRDRGSYEQYF.

This clonotype was observed many times. This chain joins TRBV7-3 and TRBJ2-3; D remains ambiguous. Germline CDR1 and CDR2: SGHTA and FQGTGA. This CDR3 comprises 15 residues. Deletions cut 5 bases from V and 1 base from J, with 13 bases between. The CDR3 DNA reads as TGTGCCAGCAGCCCCCGTGGGTTCGGCACAGATACGCAGTATTTT. This sequence encodes CASSPRGFGTDTQYF. Together with reference TRBV7-3 and TRBJ2-3, the CDR3 gives the full variable domain: GAGVSQTPSNKVTEKGKYVELRCDPISGHTALYWYRQSLGQGPEFLIYFQGTGAADDSGLPNDRFFAVRPEGSVSTLKIQRTERGDSAVYLCASSPRGFGTDTQYFGPGTRLTVL.

The chain links TRBV28 to TRBJ2-4, with TRBD1 identical over 7 bases. The junction had 5 bases not matched to a gene; V was cut back by 2 bases and J by 1 base. CDR3 size: 16 residues. The germline gives CDR1 MDHEN, CDR2 SYDVKM. CDR3 sequence: CASSLPGQAAKNIQYF. As DNA, the CDR3 is TGTGCCAGCAGTTTACCCGGACAGGCCGCCAAAAACATTCAGTACTTC. The full variable domain, rest sourced from reference TRBV28 and TRBJ2-4, is DVKVTQSSRYLVKRTGEKVFLECVQDMDHENMFWYRQDPGLGLRLIYFSYDVKMKEKGDIPEGYSVSREKKERFSLILESASTNQTSMYLCASSLPGQAAKNIQYFGAGTRLSVL.

In regard to this clonotype: With a much larger clone just one base away, this may be a read error. The genes are TRBV6-1 and TRBJ2-3; 9 bases map to TRBD1. After removal of 6 bases from V and 11 bases from J, the junction contained 6 bases not matched to a gene. Germline V lookup: CDR1 MNHNS, CDR2 SASEGT. This CDR3 is built from 12 residues. CDR3 coding DNA: TGTGCCAGCAGAAGACAGGGGGTTGTGCAGTATTTT. It is translated as CASRRQGVVQYF.

This clonotype was seen ten or more times. V gene TRBV15 combines with J gene TRBJ2-7, with D possibly being TRBD2 (5 bases). This CDR3 spans 14 amino acids. The germline gives CDR1 LNHNV, CDR2 YYDKDF (reference sequence). The V end lost 9 bases, the J end lost 2 bases, and 17 bases lay between the germline ends. Here the CDR3 DNA reads TGTGCCACTGGCGGGCGGAACCGTCCCTACGAGCAGTACTTC. This encodes CATGGRNRPYEQYF.

This clonotype was counted many times. V usage is TRBV7-2 and J usage is TRBJ2-1, with 9 bases fitting TRBD2. Per the germline V gene, CDR1 is SGHTA and CDR2 is FQGNSA. Trimming at V came to 6 bases and at J to 2 bases, leaving 5 bases not matched to a gene. The CDR3 is 15 amino acids. The CDR3 loop reads CASRRGRDTYNEQFF. The CDR3 bases are TGTGCCAGCAGACGCGGGAGGGATACCTACAATGAGCAGTTCTTC.

The table lists this clonotype with many counts. The chain combines TRBV20-1 with TRBJ2-5; 8 positions match TRBD2. V lost 0 bases and J lost 4; bases outside the gene matches: 4. This CDR3 comprises 14 residues. Germline assignment: CDR1 DFQATT and CDR2 SNEGSKA (reference sequence). The DNA of the CDR3 is TGCAGTGCTAGAGATCGGGGGGGGCCAGAGACCCAGTACTTC. This codes for CSARDRGGPETQYF.

This clonotype occurred a few times. V and J are TRBV27 and TRBJ2-3; D is possibly TRBD2 (6 bases). This CDR3 spans 14 amino acids. Germline CDR1 is MNHEY and CDR2 is SMNVEV (reference sequence). V was pared by 2 bases and J by 3 bases, with 9 bases between. Here the CDR3 reads CASSLQRATDTQYF. In nucleotides, the CDR3 is TGTGCCAGCAGTTTACAGCGGGCAACAGATACGCAGTATTTT.

This clonotype has at least ten counts. This rearrangement joins TRBV5-4 to TRBJ2-2, with 8 positions matching TRBD2. This CDR3 region has 15 residues. CDR1 and CDR2 (germline): SGHNT, YYREEE (reference sequence). V dropped 3 bases and J dropped 1; count of bases not matched to a gene: 2. CDR3 region: CASSSAGVNTGELFF. The CDR3, as DNA: TGTGCCAGCAGCTCAGCGGGAGTGAACACCGGGGAGCTGTTTTTT.

This clonotype was seen repeatedly, ten times or more. The chain has TRBV6-2 or TRBV6-3 and TRBJ2-7; TRBD2 aligns across 9 bases. Germline loops: CDR1 MNHEY, CDR2 SVGEGT. This CDR3 spans 16 amino acids. V lost 5 bases to trimming and J lost 0 bases; unmatched junction nucleotides: 8. The CDR3 region is CASSTGSGRSSYEQYF. The CDR3, as DNA: TGTGCCAGCAGTACAGGAAGCGGGAGGAGCTCCTACGAGCAGTACTTC.

This clonotype was counted at least ten times. V usage is TRBV7-9 and J usage is TRBJ2-7; no clear D gene. The CDR3 runs to 14 residues. CDR1 is SEHNR, CDR2 FQNEAQ, per germline (reference sequence). The germline V and J ends were trimmed by 3 bases and 3 bases, with 12 bases remaining between them. The CDR3 reads CASSLGGSGYEQYF. CDR3 in DNA: TGTGCCAGCAGCTTGGGCGGATCGGGCTACGAGCAGTACTTC.

The sample holds many counts of this clonotype. The rearrangement uses TRBV20-1 and TRBJ2-5, with TRBD2 matching 12 bases. Losses at the gene ends were 0 bases for V and 4 bases for J; bases not matched to a gene: 6. Germline V CDR1 and CDR2: DFQATT, SNEGSKA (reference sequence). The CDR3 length is 16 residues. CDR3 sequence reads: CSARDDLAGGRETQYF. For the CDR3, the DNA is TGCAGTGCTAGAGATGATCTAGCGGGAGGGCGAGAGACCCAGTACTTC.

This clonotype has a count of ten or more. CDR3 coding DNA: TGCAGTGGCGATAGGGCGGTACAAGAGACCCAGTACTTC. Its translation is CSGDRAVQETQYF. The chain employs TRBV20-1 and TRBJ2-5, with D uncertain. Germline V gene lookup returns CDR1 DFQATT and CDR2 SNEGSKA (reference sequence). There are 13 residues in the CDR3. Deletions cut 7 bases from V and 2 bases from J, with 14 bases between.